A single sample is the source of the 25 T cell receptor beta chains below, sequenced in a study of early T cells in non-severe SARS-CoV-2 infection. TCRdb called the 5' RACE reads again in MiXCR, with one record for every CDR3 protein. Of around 67,000 distinct CDR3 sequences listed, around a tenth are singletons. The sequencing sample was made of whole blood. The receptors shown here come from an adult who was a healthcare worker with PCR-confirmed SARS-CoV-2 infection or an uninfected control (not recorded which).

This clonotype was detected a few times. This chain joins TRBV30 and TRBJ1-2; possibly TRBD1 for D (5 bases). The germline gives CDR1 GTSNPN, CDR2 SVGIG (reference sequence). The CDR3 is made up of 15 amino acids. V lost 0 bases, J lost 6 bases, and 17 bases lay in between. CDR3 loop: CAWSVMGGGVDGYTF. The CDR3 nucleotides are TGTGCCTGGAGTGTCATGGGTGGAGGGGTTGATGGCTACACCTTC.

This clonotype showed up many times. CDR3 in amino acids: CASSQGGGAHNEQFF. The CDR3 DNA reads TGTGCCAGCAGCCAAGGAGGGGGGGCCCACAATGAGCAGTTCTTC. This chain joins TRBV3-1 and TRBJ2-1; TRBD2 is a possible D gene (7 bases). This CDR3 comprises 15 residues. Trimming left V 1 base short and J 5 bases short, with 12 bases between. Germline V gene lookup returns CDR1 LGHDT and CDR2 YNNKEL (reference sequence).

This clonotype came up a few times. The chain recombines TRBV10-3 with TRBJ1-2; 7 bases line up with TRBD1. Per the germline V gene, CDR1 is ENHRY and CDR2 is SYGVKD. The CDR3 contains 13 residues. The V gene end was trimmed by 11 bases and the J gene end by 0 bases; junction bases not matched to a gene: 6. CDR3: CASRQGTNYGYTF. CDR3 DNA: TGTGCCTCGAGACAGGGTACTAACTATGGCTACACCTTC.

This clonotype showed up many times. The chain carries TRBV7-9 and TRBJ2-7; 8 bases align to TRBD1. After removal of 9 bases from V and 6 bases from J, the junction contained 4 bases not matched to a gene. CDR3 length: 11 amino acids. Germline assignment: CDR1 SEHNR and CDR2 FQNEAQ (reference sequence). CDR3 DNA sequence: TGTGCCAGTAGGCAGGGGGCCGAGCAGTACTTC. Translating gives CASRQGAEQYF.

The chain carries TRBV27 and TRBJ2-3; a weak D match, TRBD1 (5 bases). Trimming removed 7 bases at V and 0 bases at J, with 14 bases between. Germline V CDR1 and CDR2: MNHEY, SMNVEV (reference sequence). This CDR3 region has 15 residues. CDR3 region: CASKQGPLSTDTQYF. The DNA of the CDR3 is TGTGCCAGCAAGCAGGGCCCGCTAAGCACAGATACGCAGTATTTT.

This clonotype was picked up many times. The chain is built from TRBV19 and TRBJ2-1; tentative D call: TRBD2 (6 bases). Germline lookup yields CDR1 LNHDA and CDR2 SQIVND (reference sequence). V was clipped by 11 bases and J by 3 bases, with 14 bases between them. The CDR3 extends over 13 amino acids. The CDR3 sequence: CASQGGNYNEQFF. CDR3 bases: TGTGCCTCTCAGGGCGGGAACTACAATGAGCAGTTCTTC.

In its sample, this clonotype was seen many times. This chain uses TRBV18 with TRBJ1-5, with D possibly TRBD1 on 6 matching bases. This CDR3 has 16 amino acids. V lost 8 bases and J 6 bases, leaving 23 bases between the germline ends. The germline gives CDR1 KGHSH, CDR2 LQKENI. DNA for the CDR3: TGTGCCAGCCAACCAGGTAGTTCGGGGGGGCGTCAGCCCCAGCATTTT. Residues: CASQPGSSGGRQPQHF. The full variable domain, completed using reference TRBV18 and TRBJ1-5, is NAGVMQNPRHLVRRRGQEARLRCSPMKGHSHVYWYRQLPEEGLKFMVYLQKENIIDESGMPKERFSAEFPKEGPSILRIQQVVRGDSAAYFCASQPGSSGGRQPQHFGDGTRLSIL.

There are many counts of this clonotype. The chain combines TRBV2 with TRBJ2-5; D call uncertain. Deletions cut 8 bases from V and 11 bases from J, with 21 bases between. The CDR3 length is 13 residues. Germline-derived CDR1 and CDR2 are SNHLY and FYNNEI. CDR3 amino acids: CASRSETGSLQYF. CDR3 coding DNA: TGTGCCAGCCGTTCCGAGACTGGATCACTTCAGTACTTC.

The chain has TRBV12-3 or TRBV12-4 and TRBJ2-7; 10 bases line up with TRBD1. This CDR3 spans 15 amino acids. After removal of 6 bases from V and 5 bases from J, the junction contained 10 bases not matched to a gene. CDR3 DNA: TGTGCCAGCAGCTCCCGGGGGACAGGGGAGCACGAGCAGTACTTC. It encodes CASSSRGTGEHEQYF.

The chain employs TRBV29-1 and TRBJ2-1; D uncertain. Trimming cost V 0 bases and J 11 bases, with 14 bases left between them. CDR3 length equals 13 residues. The germline gives CDR1 SQVTM, CDR2 ANQGSEA. The CDR3 sequence: CSVEDSGVTQQFF. The CDR3 DNA sequence: TGCAGCGTTGAAGATAGTGGGGTAACCCAGCAGTTCTTC.

This clonotype was counted ten times or more. V gene TRBV12-3 or TRBV12-4 combines with J gene TRBJ2-7; D could derive from TRBD1 or TRBD2 (5 bases each). Trimming pared 6 bases from V and 4 bases from J, leaving 16 bases between. The CDR3 loop spans 14 amino acids. CDR3 sequence (DNA): TGTGCCAGCAGCTTTAGGAGTGGGGGATACGAGCAGTACTTC. Translating it yields CASSFRSGGYEQYF.

This clonotype was detected a few times. This chain connects TRBV5-4 to TRBJ1-2, with D perhaps TRBD1 (6 bases). The CDR3 totals 15 residues. V was pared by 1 base and J by 5 bases, with 15 bases between. The germline gives CDR1 SGHNT, CDR2 YYREEE (reference sequence). Here the CDR3 reads CASSLSGGAGYGYTF. CDR3 nucleotides: TGTGCCAGCAGCTTGTCTGGGGGGGCAGGATATGGCTACACCTTC.

V and J are TRBV7-9 and TRBJ2-1, with a possible D match to TRBD1 (5 bases). The CDR3 has 16 amino acids. V lost 1 base and J lost 8, with 18 bases in between. Germline V gives CDR1 SEHNR, CDR2 FQNEAQ (reference sequence). The CDR3 DNA reads as TGTGCCAGCAGCTTAGGTCTGCCGGCAGGGTCCTATGAGCAGTTCTTC. This sequence encodes CASSLGLPAGSYEQFF.

In DNA, the CDR3 is TGTGCCAGCAGCCTAAGCTCGGGATTCTCCTACGAGCAGTACTTC. Translated: CASSLSSGFSYEQYF. The chain links TRBV3-1 to TRBJ2-7; a weak D match, TRBD2 (5 bases). From germline, CDR1 is LGHDT and CDR2 YNNKEL (reference sequence). The CDR3 has 15 amino acids. The V end was cut by 4 bases, the J end by 0 bases, with 13 bases between.

In this sample, this clonotype turned up many times. The chain employs TRBV24-1 and TRBJ1-5; 8 bases line up with TRBD1. V trimming: 4 bases; J trimming: 1 base; junction bases outside the gene matches: 5. The V gene's germline CDR1 is KGHDR and CDR2 SFDVKD. This CDR3 spans 16 amino acids. In DNA form, the CDR3 reads TGTGCCACCAGTGACACCGGACAGGGAAGCAATCAGCCCCAGCATTTT. Translated, it gives CATSDTGQGSNQPQHF.

This clonotype was counted many times. The chain joins TRBV28 to TRBJ2-7; D might be TRBD1 (6 bases). Germline-derived CDR1 and CDR2 are MDHEN and SYDVKM. With 5 bases removed from V and 7 bases from J, the gap between germline ends came to 21 bases. The CDR3 loop spans 15 amino acids. CDR3 region: CASSPTGTLSKEQYF. The CDR3 coding sequence is TGTGCCAGCAGTCCTACCGGGACATTGTCTAAGGAGCAGTACTTC.

About this clonotype itself: A much larger clone sits a single nucleotide away, making a read error possible. CDR3 sequence reads: CAIVPVLETQYF. The CDR3 DNA reads TGTGCCATCGTACCAGTGTTGGAGACCCAGTACTTC. The chain recombines TRBV10-3 with TRBJ2-5; D remains unclear. CDR1 is ENHRY, CDR2 SYGVKD, per germline. V was clipped by 8 bases and J by 5 bases, with 12 bases between them. The CDR3 runs 12 residues.

In this sample, this clonotype turned up many times. The chain combines TRBV4-1 with TRBJ2-5, with TRBD1 as a possible D gene (5 bases). V was cut by 1 base and J by 1 base, with 10 bases left in between. This CDR3 contains 15 residues. Germline values: CDR1 MGHRA, CDR2 YSYEKL. CDR3 nucleotides: TGCGCCAGCAGCCAAGGCTTTAGGGGCCAAGAGACCCAGTACTTC. This translates into CASSQGFRGQETQYF.

This clonotype was seen ten or more times. This rearrangement joins TRBV12-3 or TRBV12-4 to TRBJ2-7; perhaps D is TRBD1 or TRBD2 (5 bases each). V was trimmed by 5 bases and J by 0 bases, leaving 17 bases between them. This CDR3 spans 16 amino acids. CDR3 sequence reads: CASSPNAGTGSYEQYF. CDR3 bases: TGTGCCAGCAGTCCAAACGCCGGGACGGGCTCCTACGAGCAGTACTTC.

This clonotype was counted a few times. V and J are TRBV11-2 and TRBJ2-7, with a tentative D call TRBD1 (6 bases). V lost 3 bases, J lost 4 bases, and 19 bases lay in between. Looked up from germline, CDR1 is SGHAT and CDR2 is FQNNGV. CDR3 length: 16 residues. This chain's CDR3 is CASSLGAGTMNYEQYF. CDR3 sequence (DNA): TGTGCCAGCAGCTTGGGGGCCGGGACAATGAATTACGAGCAGTACTTC.

There are many counts of this clonotype. This sequence joins TRBV5-5 and TRBJ1-2; TRBD1 matches at 8 bases. Germline V gene lookup returns CDR1 SGHKS and CDR2 YYEKEE (reference sequence). This CDR3 is built from 14 residues. V was clipped by 2 bases and J by 7 bases; unmatched bases: 7. CDR3 loop: CASSLSTGGGGYTF. The DNA for the CDR3 is TGTGCCAGCAGCTTAAGCACAGGGGGAGGTGGCTACACCTTC.

This chain uses TRBV7-9 with TRBJ2-7, with unresolved D. The CDR3 covers 12 residues. The germline V gene encodes CDR1 SEHNR and CDR2 FQNEAQ (reference sequence). V lost 2 bases, J lost 3 bases, and 5 bases lay in between. CDR3 bases: TGTGCCAGCAGCTTACTCCACTACGAGCAGTACTTC. Residues: CASSLLHYEQYF.

This chain joins TRBV7-9 and TRBJ2-7; D is unresolved. The CDR3 totals 14 residues. V was trimmed by 1 base and J by 2 bases, leaving 9 bases between them. Germline loops: CDR1 SEHNR, CDR2 FQNEAQ (reference sequence). The CDR3 DNA is TGTGCCAGCAGCTTAGATCCCTTGGCCTACGAGCAGTACTTC. Encoded protein: CASSLDPLAYEQYF.

This clonotype was found many times. This chain links TRBV2 with TRBJ2-3; D is possibly TRBD1 or TRBD2 (5 bases each). V was shortened by 6 bases and J by 2 bases, with 9 bases between the two germline ends. Germline V CDR1 and CDR2: SNHLY, FYNNEI. The CDR3 is made up of 13 amino acids. The CDR3 coding sequence is TGTGCCAGCAGAGGGGAGCACACAGATACGCAGTATTTT. This encodes CASRGEHTDTQYF.

This clonotype has at least ten counts. V is TRBV11-1 and J is TRBJ1-2, with 7 nucleotides matching TRBD1. This CDR3 is built from 17 residues. The germline V gene encodes CDR1 SGHAT and CDR2 FQDESV (reference sequence). With V trimmed by 4 bases and J by 8 bases, 19 bases remained unmatched. CDR3 DNA: TGTGCCAGCAGCTCCTCACCGGAGGAGGGGGCACTAAGAGGCTACACCTTC. Translated, it gives CASSSSPEEGALRGYTF.